The 26 T cell receptor beta chains below all came from one sample that was sequenced in a study of T cell responses to AZD1222 COVID-19 vaccine. Only in-frame clones appear in the TCRdb table, and some are missing; sequencing was by immunoSEQ multiplex PCR. The table includes some 130,000 clones, 90% to 95% detected once. The input for sequencing was peripheral blood, taken 28 days after the second AZD1222 dose. The receptors derive from an adult who received the AZD1222 COVID-19 vaccine.

This chain links TRBV12-3 or TRBV12-4 with TRBJ2-7; no definite D call. V lost 1 base and J 6 bases, leaving 7 bases between the germline ends. The CDR3 extends over 12 amino acids. Here the CDR3 DNA reads TGTGCCAGCAGTTTAGGGCTTGGCGAGCAGTACTTC. It is translated as CASSLGLGEQYF.

This chain uses TRBV30 with TRBJ1-6; D not resolved. The CDR3 covers 16 residues. Germline CDR1 and CDR2: GTSNPN and SVGIG (reference sequence). Trimming stripped 0 bases from V and 7 bases from J, with 16 bases between. CDR3 protein: CAWSVRGPLGNSPLHF. The CDR3 DNA follows: TGTGCCTGGAGTGTACGCGGGCCCCTCGGAAATTCACCCCTCCACTTT.

The rearrangement joins TRBV11-2 to TRBJ1-4, with D possibly being TRBD1 (5 bases). Trimming took off 5 bases at V and 4 bases at J, with 11 bases between the two ends. The CDR3 is 14 amino acids. Germline V lookup: CDR1 SGHAT, CDR2 FQNNGV. CDR3 protein: CASSRHQGNEKLFF. The CDR3 DNA sequence: TGTGCCAGCAGCCGACACCAGGGTAATGAAAAACTGTTTTTT.

The rearrangement joins TRBV5-1 to TRBJ1-2, with 9 positions matching TRBD1. V shed 4 bases, J shed 7 bases, and the junction held 14 bases outside the gene matches. Germline lookup yields CDR1 SGHRS and CDR2 YFSETQ. The CDR3 has 16 residues. The CDR3 nucleotides read TGCGCCAGCAGCCCGACGAGGGACAGGGTAGTTGTTGGCTACACCTTC. As protein: CASSPTRDRVVVGYTF.

V and J are TRBV2 and TRBJ1-5; D is perhaps TRBD1 (5 bases). CDR1 is SNHLY, CDR2 FYNNEI, per germline. Trimming left V 0 bases short and J 7 bases short, with 10 bases between. The CDR3 covers 14 residues. The CDR3 DNA sequence: TGTGCCAGCAGTGAAGCGACACAGGACCAGCCCCAGCATTTT. It translates to CASSEATQDQPQHF.

The chain couples TRBV2 to TRBJ2-6; no clear D. The CDR3 has 13 residues. In germline, CDR1 is SNHLY, CDR2 FYNNEI. The ends were cut back, 7 bases at V and 2 bases at J, with 6 bases in the middle. The CDR3 here is CASINPGANVLTF. The CDR3 DNA reads TGTGCCAGCATTAATCCTGGGGCCAACGTCCTGACTTTC.

CDR3 amino acids: CASRPGTGAYEQYF. The DNA of the CDR3 is TGCGCCAGCAGACCCGGGACAGGGGCCTACGAGCAGTACTTC. This chain links TRBV5-1 with TRBJ2-7; 10 nucleotides line up with TRBD1. CDR3 size: 14 residues. Germline V gives CDR1 SGHRS, CDR2 YFSETQ. Trimming took 5 bases from V and 2 from J; bases not matched to a gene: 4.

The rearrangement joins TRBV3-1 (or the pseudogene TRBV3-2) to TRBJ1-2, with D tentatively TRBD1 (6 bases). Germline V gene data show CDR1 as LGHDT and CDR2 as YNNKEL (reference sequence). V lost 4 bases and J 2 bases, leaving 14 bases between the germline ends. The CDR3 loop spans 15 amino acids. The CDR3 sequence: CASSRRFTGNYGYTF. The CDR3 nucleotides are TGTGCCAGCAGCCGCCGATTCACAGGGAACTATGGCTACACCTTC.

The gene calls are TRBV9 and TRBJ1-3; the D gene is possibly TRBD1 (5 bases). This CDR3 is built from 16 residues. The germline V gene has CDR1 SGDLS and CDR2 YYNGEE. Deletions cut 0 bases from V and 0 bases from J, with 10 bases between. CDR3 in DNA: TGTGCCAGCAGCGTAGTCCAGGGATTCTCTGGAAACACCATATATTTT. Protein sequence: CASSVVQGFSGNTIYF.

CDR3 in amino acids: CASSVEGTRAEPQHF. The CDR3 coding sequence is TGTGCCAGCAGCGTAGAGGGAACCCGGGCGGAGCCCCAGCATTTT. This chain connects TRBV9 to TRBJ1-5, with D uncertain. CDR1 SGDLS and CDR2 YYNGEE come from the germline V gene. The CDR3 covers 15 residues. The V gene lost 0 bases and the J gene lost 8 bases, with 15 bases spanning the gap. Full variable domain (remainder filled in from reference TRBV9 and TRBJ1-5): DSGVTQTPKHLITATGQRVTLRCSPRSGDLSVYWYQQSLDQGLQFLIQYYNGEERAKGNILERFSAQQFPDLHSELNLSSLELGDSALYFCASSVEGTRAEPQHFGDGTRLSIL.

The V and J genes are TRBV4-2 and TRBJ2-7; the D gene is possibly TRBD1 (6 bases). CDR1 LGHNA and CDR2 YNFKEQ come from the germline V gene. V lost 0 bases and J 4 bases, leaving 10 bases between the germline ends. This CDR3 region has 14 residues. CDR3 sequence reads: CASSQEVTGYEQYF. CDR3 nucleotides: TGTGCCAGCAGCCAAGAGGTAACAGGGTACGAGCAGTACTTC.

The chain couples TRBV6-6 to TRBJ1-3; TRBD1 is a possible D gene (6 bases). Germline CDR1 reads MNHNY; CDR2 reads SVGAGI (reference sequence). There are 15 residues in the CDR3. Trimming left V 2 bases short and J 1 base short, with 9 bases between. Written as DNA, the CDR3 is TGTGCCAGCAGTTACCAGGGGTCGTCTGGAAACACCATATATTTT. Amino acids: CASSYQGSSGNTIYF.

The chain links TRBV7-9 to TRBJ1-5, with 8 bases aligning to TRBD1. The CDR3 is 16 residues long. V lost 4 bases to trimming and J lost 4 bases; unmatched junction nucleotides: 9. The germline V gene has CDR1 SEHNR and CDR2 FQNEAQ (reference sequence). The DNA for the CDR3 is TGTGCCAGCAGCTCTAACAGACAGGGGTCAAATCAGCCCCAGCATTTT. It specifies CASSSNRQGSNQPQHF. The full variable domain, completed using reference TRBV7-9 and TRBJ1-5, is DTGVSQNPRHKITKRGQNVTFRCDPISEHNRLYWYRQTLGQGPEFLTYFQNEAQLEKSRLLSDRFSAERPKGSFSTLEIQRTEQGDSAMYLCASSSNRQGSNQPQHFGDGTRLSIL.

This chain connects TRBV4-2 to TRBJ2-7; the D is unclear. Germline CDR1 and CDR2: LGHNA and YNFKEQ. CDR3 length: 13 amino acids. V lost 1 base and J lost 2, with 6 bases in between. This CDR3 is CASSQAVAYEQYF. The CDR3 coding sequence is TGTGCCAGCAGCCAAGCGGTGGCCTACGAGCAGTACTTC.

Written as DNA, the CDR3 is TGTGCCAGCAGTTCGATTCGGACAGGGGGAAGAGCTTTCTTT. Protein sequence: CASSSIRTGGRAFF. The V and J genes are TRBV6-5 and TRBJ1-1; 10 positions match TRBD1. Germline V CDR1 and CDR2: MNHEY, SVGAGI. The junction had 9 bases not matched to a gene; V was cut back by 4 bases and J by 10 bases. The CDR3 runs to 14 residues.

The rearrangement links TRBV27 to TRBJ1-2, with TRBD1 identical over 9 bases. J was trimmed by 7 bases and V by 6 bases; bases with no gene match: 6. Germline values: CDR1 MNHEY, CDR2 SMNVEV (reference sequence). This CDR3 comprises 13 residues. CDR3 nucleotides: TGTGCCAGCAGCCGGGACAGGGTTTCTGGCTACACCTTC. Translating gives CASSRDRVSGYTF.

V is TRBV28 and J is TRBJ2-7; TRBD1 matches at 8 bases. Germline lookup yields CDR1 MDHEN and CDR2 SYDVKM. V was clipped by 5 bases and J by 1 base; unmatched bases: 1. This CDR3 region has 13 residues. The CDR3 coding sequence is TGTGCCAGCAGTACAGGGGGATCCTACGAGCAGTACTTC. This sequence encodes CASSTGGSYEQYF. Full variable domain (missing parts from reference TRBV28 and TRBJ2-7): DVKVTQSSRYLVKRTGEKVFLECVQDMDHENMFWYRQDPGLGLRLIYFSYDVKMKEKGDIPEGYSVSREKKERFSLILESASTNQTSMYLCASSTGGSYEQYFGPGTRLTVT.

J is TRBJ2-2 and V is TRBV24-1, with 7 bases identical to TRBD1. In germline, CDR1 is KGHDR, CDR2 SFDVKD. V dropped 9 bases and J dropped 6; count of bases not matched to a gene: 9. This CDR3 is built from 14 residues. The chain's CDR3 is CATQDRPGAGELFF. The CDR3 nucleotides read TGTGCCACCCAGGACAGGCCCGGTGCCGGGGAGCTGTTTTTT.

The rearrangement joins TRBV2 to TRBJ1-5; D unclear. From germline, CDR1 is SNHLY and CDR2 FYNNEI. V was trimmed by 3 bases and J by 0 bases, leaving 9 bases between them. This CDR3 region has 15 residues. The CDR3 protein is CASSDKGYSNQPQHF. The CDR3 nucleotides are TGTGCCAGCAGTGATAAGGGTTATAGCAATCAGCCCCAGCATTTT.

This clone was picked up one time. This chain links TRBV5-6 with TRBJ2-1, with D perhaps matching TRBD1 (6 bases). CDR1 SGHDT and CDR2 YYEEEE come from the germline V gene. The CDR3 is 16 amino acids. V lost 4 bases to trimming and J lost 6 bases, with 20 bases between them. CDR3 region: CASSTAGANPLNEQFF. The CDR3 DNA follows: TGTGCCAGCAGCACGGCAGGGGCTAACCCCCTCAATGAGCAGTTCTTC. Using reference TRBV5-6 and TRBJ2-1 for the parts outside the CDR3, the full variable domain is DAGVTQSPTHLIKTRGQQVTLRCSPKSGHDTVSWYQQALGQGPQFIFQYYEEEERQRGNFPDRFSGHQFPNYSSELNVNALLLGDSALYLCASSTAGANPLNEQFFGPGTRLTVL.

The chain uses TRBV11-3 and TRBJ2-4; TRBD1 agrees at 10 bases. Trimming removed 3 bases from V and 4 bases from J; junction bases left unmatched: 6. This CDR3 contains 16 residues. Germline loops: CDR1 SGHNT, CDR2 YENEEA. This CDR3 is CASSFEPGQGKNIQYF. CDR3 coding DNA: TGTGCCAGCAGCTTTGAGCCGGGACAGGGGAAAAACATTCAGTACTTC. The entire variable domain, with the rest obtained from reference TRBV11-3 and TRBJ2-4, is as follows: EAGVVQSPRYKIIEKKQPVAFWCNPISGHNTLYWYLQNLGQGPELLIRYENEEAVDDSQLPKDRFSAERLKGVDSTLKIQPAELGDSAVYLCASSFEPGQGKNIQYFGAGTRLSVL.

V is TRBV10-3 and J is TRBJ1-5; D call uncertain. This CDR3 has 14 amino acids. Germline V lookup: CDR1 ENHRY, CDR2 SYGVKD. V was shortened by 8 bases and J by 1 base, with 12 bases between the two germline ends. The CDR3 reads CAIQASGSNQPQHF. CDR3 nucleotides: TGTGCCATCCAAGCGTCTGGGAGCAATCAGCCCCAGCATTTT.

The V gene is TRBV7-2, the J gene TRBJ1-2; no clear D gene. CDR3 length: 14 residues. The ends were cut back, 4 bases at V and 2 bases at J, with 11 bases in the middle. Germline V lookup: CDR1 SGHTA, CDR2 FQGNSA. The CDR3 sequence: CASSYQHANYGYTF. The CDR3 nucleotides are TGTGCCAGCAGCTACCAACATGCCAACTATGGCTACACCTTC.

This clone was found once. The rearrangement uses TRBV11-2 and TRBJ1-6; tentative D call: TRBD1 (6 bases). V lost 2 bases and J lost 10, with 15 bases in between. The CDR3 sequence is 15 residues long. CDR1 is SGHAT and CDR2 is FQNNGV in the germline V gene. As DNA, the CDR3 is TGTGCCAGCAGCTTATTCCCAGGGGAGGTCTCACCCCTCCACTTT. Its translation is CASSLFPGEVSPLHF.

This chain joins TRBV7-8 and TRBJ1-1; D is undetermined. The CDR3 covers 15 residues. Germline values: CDR1 SGHVS, CDR2 FQNEAQ. The V end was cut by 0 bases, the J end by 1 base, with 9 bases between. The CDR3 DNA is TGTGCCAGCAGCTTAGCTAGGGCAGGGAACACTGAAGCTTTCTTT. This sequence encodes CASSLARAGNTEAFF.

This chain connects TRBV6-2 or TRBV6-3 to TRBJ1-2; D call uncertain. This CDR3 is 11 amino acids long. Trimming shortened V by 5 bases and J by 7 bases, and 8 bases separated the two germline ends. From germline, CDR1 is MNHEY and CDR2 SVGEGT. CDR3 nucleotides: TGTGCCAGCAGTCCACGCGGTGGCTACACCTTC. As protein: CASSPRGGYTF.